This TCR beta chain was sequenced during a study of T-cell reconstitution after alpha-beta-depleted transplantation in children. The TCRbeta library was prepared with unique molecular identifiers. TCRdb re-derived calls from the PCR reads in MiXCR, one entry per CDR3 protein. The repertoire consists of approximately 500,000 distinct CDR3 sequences, with 10% occurring once and the leading ten covering 2% to 2.5%. This clonotype was observed a handful of times. The antigen is not known. This CDR3 comprises 20 residues. The junction had 12 bases not matched to a gene; V was cut back by 2 bases and J by 0 bases. Germline V gives CDR1 MGHRA, CDR2 YSYEKL. Study findings and constraints: From newly produced T cells came most of the T-cell counts and diversity one year after transplant. Several hundred expanded graft clones reportedly gave rise to the alpha-beta T cells present about two months after transplant.

This TCR derives from a child aged 2 to 9 with inherited bone marrow failure, due to receive a stem cell transplant. The specimen was PBMCs, collected before TCRalphabeta/CD19-depleted stem cell transplant. V gene TRBV4-1 combines with J gene TRBJ2-3, with 12 bases that match TRBD2. As DNA, the CDR3 is TGCGCCAGCAGCCAAAACCTTCGGACTAGCGGGGCTTACAGCACAGATACGCAGTATTTT. Translating it yields CASSQNLRTSGAYSTDTQYF.